What follows are 16 T cell receptor beta chains derived from one specimen sequenced in a study of CD8 T cells in Susac syndrome. Random hexamers were used to reverse transcribe about 0.45 to 1 ug of RNA. One entry per CDR3 protein results from TCRdb running MiXCR on the immunoSEQ multiplex PCR reads. The data show roughly 140,000 distinct CDR3 sequences, with around 95% seen just once and around 0.21% held by the top ten. The specimen was CD8+ T cells from PBMCs. The receptors were sampled from a human donor with multiple sclerosis.

The chain employs TRBV7-9 and TRBJ2-5; the D gene could be TRBD1 or TRBD2 (5 bases each). V dropped 8 bases and J dropped 7 bases, with 17 bases sitting between them. The germline gives CDR1 SEHNR, CDR2 FQNEAQ (reference sequence). CDR3 size: 13 residues. The DNA of the CDR3 is TGTGCCAGCCGGGACGGCATTGTCGGGACCCAGTACTTC. It specifies CASRDGIVGTQYF.

The chain uses TRBV28 and TRBJ1-1; D is possibly TRBD1 (6 bases). The CDR3 is made up of 15 amino acids. Trimming pared 3 bases from V and 7 bases from J, leaving 18 bases between. Germline V gives CDR1 MDHEN, CDR2 SYDVKM. This chain's CDR3 is CASSFPLEGVDEAFF. The CDR3 coding sequence is TGTGCCAGCAGTTTTCCCTTGGAGGGGGTAGATGAAGCTTTCTTT.

This clonotype was observed a handful of times. This chain joins TRBV9 and TRBJ1-1, with a tentative D call TRBD1 (5 bases). Trimming took off 4 bases at V and 1 base at J, with 8 bases between the two ends. CDR3 length: 13 residues. Germline assignment: CDR1 SGDLS and CDR2 YYNGEE. The DNA of the CDR3 is TGTGCCAGCAGCCGCGGGGCGAACACTGAAGCTTTCTTT. Its protein product is CASSRGANTEAFF. The complete variable domain, with remaining parts taken from reference TRBV9 and TRBJ1-1, reads DSGVTQTPKHLITATGQRVTLRCSPRSGDLSVYWYQQSLDQGLQFLIQYYNGEERAKGNILERFSAQQFPDLHSELNLSSLELGDSALYFCASSRGANTEAFFGQGTRLTVV.

This rearrangement joins TRBV20-1 to TRBJ2-1; D call uncertain. The CDR3 length is 16 residues. The germline CDR1 and CDR2 sequences are DFQATT and SNEGSKA (reference sequence). Trimming shortened V by 2 bases and J by 1 base, and 15 bases separated the two germline ends. DNA of the CDR3: TGCAGTGCTAGACCGACTCTAGGTGTGTCCTACAATGAGCAGTTCTTC. Its protein is CSARPTLGVSYNEQFF.

This chain uses TRBV5-1 with TRBJ1-4; no definite D call. Germline V CDR1 and CDR2: SGHRS, YFSETQ. V was clipped by 5 bases and J by 0 bases, with 11 bases between them. The CDR3 runs to 15 residues. Here the CDR3 DNA reads TGCGCCAGCAGTGTCGCAGATGCAACTAATGAAAAACTGTTTTTT. This sequence encodes CASSVADATNEKLFF.

This rearrangement joins TRBV4-1 to TRBJ2-7; D call uncertain. Deletions cut 0 bases from V and 2 bases from J, with 11 bases between. CDR3 length: 15 residues. Germline V gives CDR1 MGHRA, CDR2 YSYEKL. The DNA of the CDR3 is TGCGCCAGCAGCCAAGATTTAGGTACCACCTACGAGCAGTACTTC. This sequence encodes CASSQDLGTTYEQYF.

V gene TRBV7-8 combines with J gene TRBJ2-7, with a possible D match to TRBD1 (6 bases). This CDR3 is 13 amino acids long. Per the germline V gene, CDR1 is SGHVS and CDR2 is FQNEAQ. V lost 10 bases to trimming and J lost 5 bases, with 18 bases between them. CDR3 bases: TGTGCCACCGCCGGGCCGGGACAAGACGAGCAGTACTTC. Its translation is CATAGPGQDEQYF.

The V gene is TRBV30, the J gene TRBJ2-7, with 9 bases fitting TRBD1. After removal of 4 bases from V and 4 bases from J, the junction contained 5 bases not matched to a gene. CDR3 length: 13 residues. Germline lookup yields CDR1 GTSNPN and CDR2 SVGIG (reference sequence). In DNA, the CDR3 is TGTGCCTGGATCCGGACAGGGGCATACGAGCAGTACTTC. Protein sequence: CAWIRTGAYEQYF.

The gene calls are TRBV28 and TRBJ2-7, with D maybe TRBD2 (6 bases). Germline V gene lookup returns CDR1 MDHEN and CDR2 SYDVKM. V gave up 6 bases and J gave up 5 bases, with 20 bases separating them. This CDR3 is 15 amino acids long. CDR3: CASSPWEAGDHEQYF. The CDR3 DNA reads as TGTGCCAGCAGCCCTTGGGAGGCTGGGGATCACGAGCAGTACTTC.

CDR3 protein: CASSFGGGNVLTF. CDR3 sequence (DNA): TGTGCCAGCAGTTTCGGAGGAGGCAACGTCCTGACTTTC. The rearrangement links TRBV27 to TRBJ2-6; maybe TRBD2 (5 bases). The CDR3 has 13 residues. V was trimmed by 3 bases and J by 9 bases, leaving 9 bases between them. The germline V gene has CDR1 MNHEY and CDR2 SMNVEV (reference sequence).

The J gene is TRBJ1-6, the V gene TRBV9, with no clear D. Germline V lookup: CDR1 SGDLS, CDR2 YYNGEE. The CDR3 consists of 17 residues. V was pared by 0 bases and J by 3 bases, with 13 bases between. The CDR3 sequence: CASSVGGAPNYNSPLHF. The CDR3 coding sequence is TGTGCCAGCAGCGTAGGGGGTGCCCCCAACTATAATTCACCCCTCCACTTT.

This chain connects TRBV27 to TRBJ2-3; 10 bases match TRBD2. CDR3 length: 19 amino acids. Germline V gives CDR1 MNHEY, CDR2 SMNVEV (reference sequence). Losses at the gene ends were 5 bases for V and 2 bases for J; bases not matched to a gene: 16. For the CDR3, the DNA is TGTGCCAGCAGTCCCCTCACGGGGGGTAGCGGGGGGTACACAGATACGCAGTATTTT. Protein product: CASSPLTGGSGGYTDTQYF.

The chain joins TRBV2 to TRBJ1-1; TRBD1 might be the D (5 bases). The CDR3 runs 16 residues. Germline loops: CDR1 SNHLY, CDR2 FYNNEI. V gave up 2 bases and J gave up 0 bases, with 13 bases separating them. CDR3 in amino acids: CASSEWGRQMNTEAFF. DNA for the CDR3: TGTGCCAGCAGTGAATGGGGCAGGCAGATGAACACTGAAGCTTTCTTT. The complete variable domain, with remaining parts taken from reference TRBV2 and TRBJ1-1, reads EPEVTQTPSHQVTQMGQEVILRCVPISNHLYFYWYRQILGQKVEFLVSFYNNEISEKSEIFDDQFSVERPDGSNFTLKIRSTKLEDSAMYFCASSEWGRQMNTEAFFGQGTRLTVV.

The chain carries TRBV27 and TRBJ1-2; 8 positions agree with TRBD1. The V gene end was trimmed by 8 bases and the J gene end by 7 bases; junction bases not matched to a gene: 9. The CDR3 extends over 13 amino acids. The germline CDR1 and CDR2 sequences are MNHEY and SMNVEV (reference sequence). This chain's CDR3 is CASGSAGTGGYTF. The DNA of the CDR3 is TGTGCCAGCGGGTCCGCAGGGACAGGTGGCTACACCTTC.

The V and J genes are TRBV14 and TRBJ2-1, with a possible D match to TRBD2 (5 bases). The CDR3 is 17 amino acids. Trimming removed 1 base at V and 4 bases at J, with 17 bases between. Germline V gives CDR1 SGHDN, CDR2 FVKESK. This chain's CDR3 is CASSQGLAAGQYNEQFF. The CDR3 region has the DNA TGTGCCAGCAGCCAAGGACTCGCGGCGGGCCAGTACAATGAGCAGTTCTTC.

This clonotype appeared once. The chain links TRBV24-1 to TRBJ2-7; 7 bases map to TRBD1. V lost 3 bases, J lost 9 bases, and 10 bases stayed unmatched. Germline CDR1 reads KGHDR; CDR2 reads SFDVKD. The CDR3 consists of 14 residues. CDR3 nucleotide sequence: TGTGCCACCAGTGATGACTTGACAGGGACGGGGCAGTACTTC. Its translation: CATSDDLTGTGQYF.